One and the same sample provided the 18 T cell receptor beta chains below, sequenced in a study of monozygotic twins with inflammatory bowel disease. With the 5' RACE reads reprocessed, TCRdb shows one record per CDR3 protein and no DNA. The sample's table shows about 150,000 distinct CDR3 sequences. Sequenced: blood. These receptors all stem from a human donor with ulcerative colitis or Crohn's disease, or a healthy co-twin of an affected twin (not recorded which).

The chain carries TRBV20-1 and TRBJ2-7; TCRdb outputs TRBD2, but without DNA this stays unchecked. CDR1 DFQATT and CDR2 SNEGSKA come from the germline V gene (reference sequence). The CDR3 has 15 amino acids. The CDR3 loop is CSAEELAGASYEQYF.

The CDR3 reads CASSRGGDTEAFF. The chain carries TRBV7-6 and TRBJ1-1. CDR3 length: 13 residues. The germline V gene encodes CDR1 SGHVS and CDR2 FNYEAQ.

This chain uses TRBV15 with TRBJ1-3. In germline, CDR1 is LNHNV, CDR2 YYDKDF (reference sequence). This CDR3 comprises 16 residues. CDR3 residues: CATSRRVIPSGNTIYF.

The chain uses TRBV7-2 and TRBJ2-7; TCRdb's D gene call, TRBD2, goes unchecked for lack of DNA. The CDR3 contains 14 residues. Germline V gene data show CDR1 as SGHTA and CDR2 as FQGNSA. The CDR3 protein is CASSLVAGVYEQYF.

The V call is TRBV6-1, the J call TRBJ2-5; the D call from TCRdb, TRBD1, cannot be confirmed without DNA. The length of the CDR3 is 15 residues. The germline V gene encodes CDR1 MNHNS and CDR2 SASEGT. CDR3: CASSTPRDTQETQYF.

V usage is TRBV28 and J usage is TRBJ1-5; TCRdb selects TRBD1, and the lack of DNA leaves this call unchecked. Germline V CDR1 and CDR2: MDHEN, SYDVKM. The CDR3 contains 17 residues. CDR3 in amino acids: CASSSTFGQGSNQPQHF.

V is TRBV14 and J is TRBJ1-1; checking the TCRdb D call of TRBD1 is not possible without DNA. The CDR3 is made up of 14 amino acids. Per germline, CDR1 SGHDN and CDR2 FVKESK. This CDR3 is CASSQVRGGTEAFF.

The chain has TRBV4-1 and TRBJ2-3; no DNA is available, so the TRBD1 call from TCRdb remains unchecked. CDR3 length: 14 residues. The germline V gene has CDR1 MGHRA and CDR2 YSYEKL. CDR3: CASSLDVGRDTQYF.

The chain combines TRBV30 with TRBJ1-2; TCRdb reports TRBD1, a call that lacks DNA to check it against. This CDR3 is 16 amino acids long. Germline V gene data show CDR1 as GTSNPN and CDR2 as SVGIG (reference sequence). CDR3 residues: CAWSFNGQLPNYGYTF.

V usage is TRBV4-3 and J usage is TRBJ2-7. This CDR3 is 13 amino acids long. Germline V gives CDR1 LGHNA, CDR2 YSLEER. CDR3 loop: CASSQDFPYEQYF.

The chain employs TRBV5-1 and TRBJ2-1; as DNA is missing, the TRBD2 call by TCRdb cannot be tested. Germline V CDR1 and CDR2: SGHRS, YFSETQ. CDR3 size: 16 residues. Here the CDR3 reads CASSLARASGRNEQFF.

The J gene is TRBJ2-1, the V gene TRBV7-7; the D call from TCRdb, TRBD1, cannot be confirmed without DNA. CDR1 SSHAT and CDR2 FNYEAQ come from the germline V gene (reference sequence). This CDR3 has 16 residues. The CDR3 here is CASSPRNRGAYNEQFF.

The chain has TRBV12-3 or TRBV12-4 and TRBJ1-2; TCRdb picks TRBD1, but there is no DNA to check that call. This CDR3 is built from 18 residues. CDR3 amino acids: CASSFWGRGRGFGYGYTF.

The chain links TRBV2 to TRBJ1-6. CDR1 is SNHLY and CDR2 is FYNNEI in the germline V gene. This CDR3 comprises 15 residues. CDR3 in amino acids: CASSGLSSYNSPLHF.

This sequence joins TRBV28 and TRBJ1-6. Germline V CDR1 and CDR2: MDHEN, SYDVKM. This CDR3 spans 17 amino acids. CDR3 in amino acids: CASSRLTSSSYNSPLHF.

CDR3: CGTGGRIDTGELFF. The chain carries TRBV7-9 and TRBJ2-2; TCRdb outputs TRBD2, but without DNA this stays unchecked. Germline CDR1 reads SEHNR; CDR2 reads FQNEAQ (reference sequence). The CDR3 is made up of 14 amino acids.

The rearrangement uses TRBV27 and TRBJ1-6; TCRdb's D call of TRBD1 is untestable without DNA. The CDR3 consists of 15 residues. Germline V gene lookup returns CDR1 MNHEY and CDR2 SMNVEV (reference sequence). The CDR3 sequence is CASSSRQAIGSPLHF.

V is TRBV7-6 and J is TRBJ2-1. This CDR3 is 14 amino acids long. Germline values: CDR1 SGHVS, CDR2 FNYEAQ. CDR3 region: CASSDPMRRNEQFF.